The clone carrying this T cell receptor (beta chain) showed up just a few times. Its antigen is not known. This sample stems from a study of blood T cells in healthy people across ages. General study results and limits: Naive and antigen-experienced cells could not be conclusively compared, given unsorted PBMCs.

Sample-barcoded 5' priming and a J-beta primer mix drove a second PCR of roughly 7 to 11 cycles. TCRdb analysed the 5' RACE reads with MiXCR anew, one entry per CDR3 protein. This table holds around 520,000 distinct CDR3 sequences, approximately 26% found once. This CDR3 has 17 residues. J lost 2 bases, V lost 7 bases, and 9 bases had no gene match. The sample was also linked to a second study, of T cells of mothers and their children.

V and J are TRBV12-3 or TRBV12-4 and TRBJ2-6; 9 bases fit TRBD1. This sequence was found in a boy aged 2-9 years in good health. Sequenced input: blood. DNA of the CDR3: TGTGCCAGCACCTGGACAGGGGTACCCACTGGGGCCAACGTCCTGACTTTC. Translation gives CASTWTGVPTGANVLTF.